A selection of T cell receptor beta chains follows, all from one sample in a study of T cell repertoires in cytomegalovirus infection. TCRdb redid the calling of the reads with MiXCR, one entry per CDR3 protein. This table holds nearly 450,000 distinct CDR3 sequences, roughly 30% found once. Sample: PBMCs. The receptors were gathered from a human donor in good health (CMV status not recorded). Some clones in this sample may be carry-over from other donors' samples. Both conserved end residues are part of each CDR3. D genes are given only for firm matches. Some rows have no size entry. The others give once, few or many, or a class for an expanded clone.

TRBJ2-3	few	.	TRBV19	CASSISVNTDTQYF	TGTGCCAGTAGTATCTCGGTTAACACAGATACGCAGTATTTT
TRBJ2-1	.	.	TRBV7-9	CASSLAQGSEQFF	TGTGCCAGCAGCTTAGCGCAGGGTTCTGAGCAGTTCTTC
TRBJ2-4	few	.	TRBV28	CASSFGGGGRDIQYF	TGTGCCAGCAGTTTCGGAGGGGGGGGGAGAGACATTCAGTACTTC
TRBJ1-4	.	TRBD1	TRBV7-3	CASSLNWQGTGKLFF	TGTGCCAGCAGCTTAAATTGGCAGGGGACAGGAAAACTGTTTTTT
TRBJ1-3	.	.	TRBV5-4	CASSLGGGEQSGNTIYF	TGTGCCAGCAGCTTGGGGGGGGGAGAACAGTCTGGAAACACCATATATTTT
TRBJ1-1	.	.	TRBV18	CASSPTRGTEAFF	TGTGCCAGCTCACCTACAAGGGGCACTGAAGCTTTCTTT
TRBJ1-1	.	.	TRBV12-3/TRBV12-4	CASSLARPYMNTEAFF	TGTGCCAGCAGTTTAGCCAGGCCGTATATGAACACTGAAGCTTTCTTT
TRBJ1-2	.	TRBD1	TRBV4-1	CASSHLRDREVGYTF	TGCGCCAGCAGCCACCTACGCGACAGGGAAGTGGGCTACACCTTC
TRBJ1-4	.	TRBD1	TRBV28	CASSPRQGATTNEKLFF	TGTGCCAGCAGTCCCCGACAGGGGGCCACAACTAATGAAAAACTGTTTTTT
TRBJ2-1	.	.	TRBV5-1	CASSLRVSNNEQFF	TGCGCCAGCAGCTTGCGCGTTTCCAACAATGAGCAGTTCTTC
TRBJ2-1	many	.	TRBV5-1	CASSSTPGSYNEQFF	TGCGCCAGCAGCTCCACCCCCGGCTCCTACAATGAGCAGTTCTTC
TRBJ2-7	.	TRBD1	TRBV6-2/TRBV6-3	CASSPGQANEQYF	TGTGCCAGCAGCCCCGGACAGGCGAACGAGCAGTACTTC
TRBJ2-5	.	TRBD1	TRBV2	CASSDARGPVWTQYF	TGTGCCAGCAGTGATGCCAGGGGGCCCGTATGGACCCAGTACTTC
TRBJ1-4	few	.	TRBV11-2	CASSLGTLGINEKLFF	TGTGCCAGCAGCTTAGGAACGCTAGGCATTAATGAAAAACTGTTTTTT
TRBJ1-5	.	.	TRBV3-1	CASSPRGNDNQPQHF	TGTGCCAGCAGCCCCCGGGGAAACGATAATCAGCCCCAGCATTTT
TRBJ1-3	many	TRBD1	TRBV7-9	CASSESSSLQGKGNTIYF	TGTGCCAGCAGCGAGTCCTCTTCTTTACAGGGGAAAGGAAACACCATATATTTT
TRBJ1-2	few	.	TRBV6-1	CASSERQGSGYTF	TGTGCCAGCAGTGAGCGGCAGGGCAGCGGCTACACCTTC
TRBJ2-1	many	.	TRBV14	CASSRTTLEQFF	TGTGCCAGCAGCCGAACTACGTTAGAGCAGTTCTTC
TRBJ1-1	few	TRBD1	TRBV7-2	CASSPLQRQGFNTEAFF	TGTGCCAGCAGCCCACTCCAAAGACAGGGTTTCAACACTGAAGCTTTCTTT
TRBJ1-2	many	.	TRBV11-1	CASSLSPAIHGYTF	TGTGCCAGCAGCTTATCGCCCGCCATACATGGCTACACCTTC
TRBJ1-1	.	.	TRBV12-3/TRBV12-4	CASSLKTGPNTEAFF	TGTGCCAGCAGTCTGAAGACAGGACCTAACACTGAAGCTTTCTTT
TRBJ1-1	few	.	TRBV2	CASSGLGEAFF	TGTGCCAGCAGTGGTTTAGGTGAAGCTTTCTTT
TRBJ2-7	.	.	TRBV4-1	CASSPTPLNYEQYF	TGCGCCAGCAGCCCGACCCCTCTTAACTACGAGCAGTACTTC
TRBJ2-2	few	TRBD2	TRBV4-1	CASSQDFGLAGVPNTGELFF	TGCGCCAGCAGCCAAGATTTTGGGCTAGCGGGGGTCCCGAACACCGGGGAGCTGTTTTTT
TRBJ1-2	once	.	TRBV28	CASTLGRHPNYGYTF	TGTGCCAGCACATTAGGGCGACACCCGAACTATGGCTACACCTTC
TRBJ2-2	.	TRBD2	TRBV19	CASCERGGITGELFF	TGTGCCAGTTGTGAGCGGGGGGGGATCACCGGGGAGCTGTTTTTT
TRBJ2-5	many	.	TRBV12-5	CASAPGGAYQETQYF	TGTGCTAGTGCCCCCGGGGGAGCCTACCAAGAGACCCAGTACTTC
TRBJ2-3	many	.	TRBV7-2	CASTEANTQYF	TGTGCCAGCACGGAGGCCAATACGCAGTATTTT
TRBJ1-2	few	.	TRBV6-2/TRBV6-3	CASSYSARGGTGSNYGYTF	TGTGCCAGCAGTTACTCGGCGCGAGGGGGTACAGGCTCTAACTATGGCTACACCTTC
TRBJ1-6	.	TRBD1	TRBV7-9	CASSRPTRQGNPLHF	TGTGCCAGCAGCCGACCGACCCGACAGGGGAACCCCCTCCACTTT
TRBJ1-2	.	.	TRBV14	CASSHLREAGYTF	TGTGCCAGCAGCCACCTCAGGGAGGCTGGCTACACCTTC
TRBJ1-2	few	.	TRBV6-1	CASSPDGINGYTF	TGTGCCAGCAGTCCGGACGGGATAAATGGCTACACCTTC
TRBJ1-1	few	TRBD1	TRBV4-3	CASSPRGSRDRLEAFF	TGCGCCAGCAGCCCCAGAGGCTCCCGGGACAGGCTGGAAGCTTTCTTT
TRBJ1-2	.	TRBD1	TRBV7-8	CSSSHTGTDADTF	TGTTCCAGCAGTCACACCGGGACAGATGCCGACACCTTC
TRBJ2-7	few	TRBD1	TRBV10-3	CAISESDRESSYEQYF	TGTGCCATCAGTGAGTCGGACAGGGAGAGCTCCTACGAGCAGTACTTC
TRBJ2-7	.	.	TRBV7-3	CASSFTSSYEQSF	TGTGCCAGCAGCTTTACTAGCTCCTACGAGCAGTCCTTC
TRBJ2-7	many	.	TRBV7-9	CASSLAGGGPIGYEQYF	TGTGCCAGCAGCCTGGCCGGAGGGGGGCCGATCGGGTACGAGCAGTACTTC
TRBJ2-3	.	.	TRBV29-1	CSVVVSFTDTQYF	TGCAGCGTTGTAGTCTCTTTCACAGATACGCAGTATTTT
TRBJ2-1	many	TRBD2	TRBV12-3/TRBV12-4	CASSSSGESYNEQFF	TGTGCCAGCAGTTCTAGCGGGGAATCCTACAATGAGCAGTTCTTC
TRBJ1-6	few	.	TRBV7-2	CASSFLGLNSPLHF	TGTGCCAGCAGCTTTTTGGGGTTGAATTCACCCCTCCACTTT
TRBJ2-3	few	.	TRBV4-1	CASSQQRGLDTQYF	TGCGCCAGCAGCCAACAACGGGGTTTGGATACGCAGTATTTT
TRBJ2-5	.	TRBD1	TRBV18	CASSPGQALQETQYF	TGTGCCAGCTCACCAGGACAGGCTCTTCAAGAGACCCAGTACTTC
TRBJ1-5	.	.	TRBV6-1	CASSDGLLTGNQPQHF	TGTGCCAGCAGTGACGGACTCCTAACGGGCAATCAGCCCCAGCATTTT
TRBJ1-5	.	TRBD1	TRBV12-3/TRBV12-4	CASRTDREVNQPQHF	TGTGCCAGCAGAACGGACAGGGAAGTTAATCAGCCCCAGCATTTT
TRBJ1-5	.	TRBD1	TRBV19	CASSASTGGQPQHF	TGTGCCAGTAGTGCCTCCACAGGGGGCCAGCCCCAGCATTTT
TRBJ2-3	few	.	TRBV6-6	CASSLGPPRGLDTQYF	TGTGCCAGCAGTTTGGGACCGCCGAGGGGACTTGATACGCAGTATTTT